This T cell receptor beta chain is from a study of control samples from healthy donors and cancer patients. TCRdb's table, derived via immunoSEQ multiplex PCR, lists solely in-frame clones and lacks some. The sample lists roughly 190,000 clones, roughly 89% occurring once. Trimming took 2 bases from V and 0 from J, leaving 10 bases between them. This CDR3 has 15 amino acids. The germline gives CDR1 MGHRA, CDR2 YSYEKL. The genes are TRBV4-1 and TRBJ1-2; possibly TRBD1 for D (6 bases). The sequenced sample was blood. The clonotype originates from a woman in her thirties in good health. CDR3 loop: CASSQPRTANYGYTF. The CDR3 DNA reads TGCGCCAGCAGCCAACCCCGGACAGCTAACTATGGCTACACCTTC.